The entry below gives a single TCR beta chain sequence along with its context. What it binds is not known. The data stem from a study of T cells expressing NK-cell markers. Study information: Sorted CD3+CD56-NKG2C+, CD3+CD56+NKG2C+ and CD3+CD56+NKG2C- T cells supplied the TCR beta repertoires. HCMV seropositivity characterized seven of the eight sequenced donors, and seronegativity one.

Whole-study results and caveats: Dominant NKG2C+ clonotypes made up about 1.0-7.0% of CD8+ T cells in roughly six donors.

TCR beta libraries carry UMIs added by 5'RACE template switching. No DNA is given; TCRdb re-called the 5' RACE reads and lists each CDR3 protein once. The table counts roughly 420,000 distinct CDR3 sequences; under 7.5% lies in the top ten. Germline V gene sequence: CDR1 LGHNA, CDR2 YSLEER. CDR3 size: 16 residues. The TCR was taken from a woman between 18 and 70 years old in good health. The chain links TRBV4-3 to TRBJ2-1; TCRdb selects TRBD1, and the lack of DNA leaves this call unchecked. The sequencing sample was made of blood T cells: a sorted CD56 or NKG2C T cell subset, CD4+ or CD8+ T cells, or bulk PBMC T cells (not recorded which). The chain's CDR3 is CASSQERQLTYNEQFF.